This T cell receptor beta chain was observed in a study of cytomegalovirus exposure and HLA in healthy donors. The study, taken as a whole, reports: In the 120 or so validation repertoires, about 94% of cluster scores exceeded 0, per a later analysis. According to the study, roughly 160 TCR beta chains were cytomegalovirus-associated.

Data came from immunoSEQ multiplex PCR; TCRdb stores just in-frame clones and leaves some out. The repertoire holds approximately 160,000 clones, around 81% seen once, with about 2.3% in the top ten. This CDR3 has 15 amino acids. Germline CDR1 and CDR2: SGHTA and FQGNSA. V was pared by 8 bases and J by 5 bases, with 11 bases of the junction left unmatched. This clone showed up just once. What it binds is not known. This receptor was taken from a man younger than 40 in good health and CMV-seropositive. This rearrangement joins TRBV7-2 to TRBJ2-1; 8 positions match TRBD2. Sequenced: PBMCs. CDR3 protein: CASRGGREGHNEQFF. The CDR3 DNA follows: TGTGCCAGCCGGGGGGGGAGGGAAGGACACAATGAGCAGTTCTTC.